This is a list of T cell receptor beta chains from one sample in a study of T-cell memory formation after mild COVID-19. TCRdb ran MiXCR on the 5' RACE reads and lists one entry per CDR3 protein. The sample has about 560,000 distinct CDR3 sequences, 15% to 20% seen once. Sequences were obtained from PBMCs or a T cell subset sorted from them (not recorded which). These receptors all stem from an adult woman who had mild COVID-19 (a few samples of this study predate the infection). Cell type and time point are not known. Both conserved end residues are part of each CDR3. A D gene is named only where the DNA matches it firmly. The listing skips clone size in some rows; elsewhere it reads once, few, many or a size class.

D gene	V gene	clone size	J gene	CDR3 protein	CDR3 DNA
TRBD1	TRBV15	few	TRBJ2-7	CATSYDRGPYEQYF	TGTGCCACCAGCTATGACAGGGGGCCCTACGAGCAGTACTTC
TRBD2	TRBV7-2	many	TRBJ2-7	CASSSTSTRSFYEQYF	TGTGCCAGCAGCTCGACTAGCACCCGCTCCTTCTACGAGCAGTACTTC
NA	TRBV20-1	few	TRBJ2-3	CSASSPRATDTQYF	TGCAGTGCTAGTTCGCCTCGAGCCACAGATACGCAGTATTTT
NA	TRBV27	few	TRBJ2-3	CASSPRGPPHTDTQYF	TGTGCCAGCAGCCCGCGGGGGCCTCCACACACAGATACGCAGTATTTT
NA	TRBV7-9	NA	TRBJ2-7	CASSPSRRGSYEQYF	TGTGCCAGCAGCCCCAGCCGACGGGGGTCCTACGAGCAGTACTTC
TRBD2	TRBV2	NA	TRBJ2-2	CASSLSGLAGEITGELFF	TGTGCCAGCAGTCTAAGTGGGCTAGCGGGGGAGATCACCGGGGAGCTGTTTTTT
TRBD2	TRBV20-1	NA	TRBJ2-1	CSARIPGTKVSSYNEQFF	TGCAGTGCTAGAATACCCGGGACTAAAGTGAGCTCCTACAATGAGCAGTTCTTC
TRBD1	TRBV4-1	few	TRBJ1-2	CASSQEGDRGNYGYTF	TGCGCCAGCAGCCAAGAAGGGGACAGGGGGAACTATGGCTACACCTTC
NA	TRBV24-1	few	TRBJ2-7	CATSDGGAEEQYF	TGTGCCACCAGTGATGGGGGGGCAGAAGAGCAGTACTTC
TRBD2	TRBV7-2	NA	TRBJ2-1	CASRVLAGLGDEQFF	TGTGCCAGCAGAGTACTAGCGGGGTTAGGGGATGAGCAGTTCTTC
NA	TRBV4-3	few	TRBJ2-7	CASSQDPGSSYEQYF	TGCGCCAGCAGCCAAGATCCAGGGAGCTCCTACGAGCAGTACTTC
TRBD1	TRBV19	NA	TRBJ1-1	CASSPTGGLNTEAFF	TGTGCCAGTAGCCCGACAGGGGGGTTGAACACTGAAGCTTTCTTT
NA	TRBV27	few	TRBJ1-6	CASSFKGGSSYNSPLHF	TGTGCCAGCAGCTTCAAGGGGGGGAGCTCCTATAATTCACCCCTCCACTTT
NA	TRBV12-3/TRBV12-4	few	TRBJ1-1	CASSLTARANTEAFF	TGTGCCAGCAGTTTAACGGCCAGGGCGAACACTGAAGCTTTCTTT
TRBD1	TRBV5-1	NA	TRBJ1-1	CASSFLTGWSTEAFF	TGCGCCAGCAGCTTTTTGACAGGGTGGAGCACTGAAGCTTTCTTT
NA	TRBV11-3	NA	TRBJ2-2	CASLGDTGELFF	TGTGCCAGCTTGGGGGACACCGGGGAGCTGTTTTTT
TRBD1	TRBV29-1	few	TRBJ2-7	CSVRGVGTGPYEQYF	TGCAGCGTCCGGGGGGTCGGGACAGGGCCCTACGAGCAGTACTTC
NA	TRBV5-1	NA	TRBJ2-4	CASSSTEGGKNIQYF	TGCGCCAGCAGCAGCACGGAGGGGGGAAAAAACATTCAGTACTTC
NA	TRBV3-1	few	TRBJ1-2	CASSQGRDPYGYTF	TGTGCCAGCAGCCAGGGGAGGGATCCCTATGGCTACACCTTC
NA	TRBV13	few	TRBJ1-1	CASSSRPGETEAFF	TGTGCCAGCAGCTCCCGTCCGGGGGAGACTGAAGCTTTCTTT
NA	TRBV7-3	many	TRBJ2-1	CASSSNMYGSNDNEQFF	TGTGCCAGCAGCTCCAATATGTATGGTTCTAACGACAATGAGCAGTTCTTC
NA	TRBV7-2	few	TRBJ1-2	CASSHDGLGGYTF	TGTGCCAGCAGCCACGACGGCCTGGGAGGCTACACCTTC
NA	TRBV21-1	NA	TRBJ1-2	CASSPTGTGGARTYGYTF	TGTGCCAGCAGCCCGACCGGGACAGGGGGCGCGAGGACCTATGGCTACACCTTC
NA	TRBV4-1	NA	TRBJ2-1	CASSQERGGISNEQFF	TGCGCCAGCAGCCAAGAGCGTGGCGGGATTTCGAATGAGCAGTTCTTC
NA	TRBV7-8	few	TRBJ2-6	CASSLLGAGFRSGANVLTF	TGTGCCAGCAGCCTCCTAGGGGCAGGGTTTCGCTCTGGGGCCAACGTCCTGACTTTC
TRBD1	TRBV5-1	NA	TRBJ1-2	CASSLAKEGQGRRVYGYTF	TGCGCCAGCAGCTTGGCCAAGGAGGGACAGGGACGTCGAGTGTATGGCTACACCTTC
TRBD1	TRBV6-5	few	TRBJ1-6	CASSYDRGRSPLHF	TGTGCCAGCAGTTACGACAGGGGACGGTCACCCCTCCACTTT
TRBD2	TRBV29-1	NA	TRBJ2-7	CSVGAGTSLAEQYF	TGCAGCGTTGGGGCAGGGACTAGCCTGGCCGAGCAGTACTTC
TRBD2	TRBV7-6	NA	TRBJ2-5	CASSPYAGEQETQYF	TGTGCCAGCAGTCCTTATGCGGGGGAACAAGAGACCCAGTACTTC
NA	TRBV6-2/TRBV6-3	NA	TRBJ2-1	CASSYEEIVSYNEQFF	TGTGCCAGCAGTTACGAGGAAATAGTCTCCTACAATGAGCAGTTCTTC
TRBD2	TRBV7-2	many	TRBJ2-1	CASSVGGTRVIYNEQFF	TGTGCCAGCAGCGTGGGGGGGACTAGAGTTATCTACAATGAGCAGTTCTTC
TRBD1	TRBV20-1	few	TRBJ1-6	CSARRTGTGGSPLHF	TGCAGTGCTAGACGTACCGGGACAGGGGGCTCACCCCTCCACTTT
NA	TRBV18	NA	TRBJ2-1	CASSPPEGPGNEQFF	TGTGCCAGCTCACCTCCCGAAGGGCCAGGCAATGAGCAGTTCTTC
NA	TRBV5-4	NA	TRBJ2-3	CASSRAGEITDTQYF	TGTGCCAGCAGCCGAGCAGGGGAAATCACAGATACGCAGTATTTT
NA	TRBV10-3	NA	TRBJ2-3	CAISEGTDTQYF	TGTGCCATCAGTGAGGGCACAGATACGCAGTATTTT
TRBD2	TRBV7-2	many	TRBJ2-7	CASSPGGGRPSLQYF	TGTGCCTCCTCCCCGGGTGGCGGGAGACCGTCTCTCCAGTACTTC
TRBD1	TRBV7-6	NA	TRBJ1-1	CASSLVGGGSTEAFF	TGTGCCAGCAGCTTAGTTGGAGGGGGCTCTACTGAAGCTTTCTTT
NA	TRBV7-2	NA	TRBJ1-1	CASSLGSSLMNTEAFF	TGTGCCAGCAGCTTGGGTAGTTCTCTAATGAACACTGAAGCTTTCTTT
NA	TRBV24-1	NA	TRBJ1-5	CATSQNRVNQPQHF	TGTGCCACCAGTCAGAACAGAGTCAATCAGCCCCAGCATTTT
TRBD2	TRBV2	NA	TRBJ2-1	CATGRTSGIYEQFF	TGTGCCACCGGGAGGACTAGCGGGATATACGAGCAGTTCTTC
NA	TRBV4-2	many	TRBJ1-1	CASSQVGENTEAFF	TGTGCCAGCAGCCAAGTGGGGGAGAACACTGAAGCTTTCTTT
NA	TRBV15	NA	TRBJ2-1	CATSRSGDEQFF	TGTGCCACCAGCAGAAGTGGGGATGAGCAGTTCTTC
NA	TRBV27	few	TRBJ2-1	CASSLQGHPYNEQFF	TGTGCCAGCAGTTTACAAGGACACCCATACAATGAGCAGTTCTTC
NA	TRBV24-1	NA	TRBJ1-5	CATSDFTGPNQPQHF	TGTGCCACCAGTGATTTTACAGGGCCCAATCAGCCCCAGCATTTT
NA	TRBV5-6	few	TRBJ2-7	CASSLMGRETNYEQYF	TGTGCCAGCAGCTTGATGGGCCGGGAAACCAACTACGAGCAGTACTTC
TRBD2	TRBV12-5	NA	TRBJ2-1	CASGFSSTSGGYNEQFF	TGTGCTAGTGGTTTCAGCTCAACTAGCGGGGGATACAATGAGCAGTTCTTC
TRBD2	TRBV7-6	NA	TRBJ2-3	CASSLRTSGRVGDTQYF	TGTGCCAGCAGCTTAAGGACTAGCGGGAGAGTTGGAGATACGCAGTATTTT
NA	TRBV7-3	few	TRBJ2-5	CASSLTGGWQETQYF	TGTGCCAGCAGCTTAACCGGGGGCTGGCAAGAGACCCAGTACTTC
NA	TRBV20-1	few	TRBJ2-7	CSAQGTLADYEQYF	TGCAGTGCTCAAGGGACTTTGGCGGACTACGAGCAGTACTTC
NA	TRBV12-3/TRBV12-4	NA	TRBJ2-7	CASSLAGRGAHISYEQYF	TGTGCCAGCAGCCTCGCGGGCAGGGGAGCACACATCTCCTACGAGCAGTACTTC
NA	TRBV29-1	NA	TRBJ1-3	CSVGTGNTIYF	TGCAGCGTTGGAACCGGAAACACCATATATTTT
NA	TRBV20-1	NA	TRBJ1-2	CSARGPRAQDGYTF	TGCAGTGCTAGAGGACCCAGGGCCCAGGATGGCTACACCTTC
NA	TRBV3-1	NA	TRBJ1-6	CASSEILSVSSPLHF	TGTGCCAGCAGCGAAATTCTGTCAGTTAGCTCACCCCTCCACTTT
NA	TRBV19	NA	TRBJ1-1	CASTPPGRESAFF	TGTGCCAGTACCCCCCCGGGACGGGAAAGCGCTTTCTTT
TRBD2	TRBV11-2	NA	TRBJ2-5	CASSPFGTSGQETQYF	TGTGCCAGCAGCCCTTTCGGGACTAGCGGCCAAGAGACCCAGTACTTC
NA	TRBV7-9	NA	TRBJ1-1	CASSPGAGEGYTEAFF	TGTGCCAGCAGCCCCGGGGCTGGAGAGGGGTACACTGAAGCTTTCTTT
TRBD1	TRBV6-2/TRBV6-3	few	TRBJ2-7	CASRTGGTYEQYF	TGTGCCAGCAGAACAGGGGGTACCTACGAGCAGTACTTC
NA	TRBV6-6	few	TRBJ1-4	CASSLEGAGGEKLFF	TGTGCCAGCAGTCTAGAGGGCGCGGGGGGGGAAAAACTGTTTTTT
TRBD2	TRBV6-2/TRBV6-3	NA	TRBJ2-1	CASSYSGGSGSYNEQFF	TGTGCCAGCAGTTATAGCGGGGGGAGCGGCTCCTACAATGAGCAGTTCTTC